This entry describes one TCR beta chain. The antigen remains unidentified. The same CDR3 also results from other DNA sequences found in this sample. Genomic DNA (from each subset) was split evenly across several immunoSEQ plates. TCRdb's table, derived via immunoSEQ multiplex PCR, lists solely in-frame clones and lacks some. This sample has about 510,000 clones; roughly 79% occur once, and the top ten carry under 15%. The data derive from a study of shared clonotypes between healthy human individuals. The study's findings and limits: Sequencing depth was predicted to influence how clonotypes are shared among donors.

Per germline, CDR1 SGHRS and CDR2 YFSETQ. The ends were cut back, 0 bases at V and 6 bases at J, with 14 bases in the middle. The CDR3 has 15 amino acids. This receptor was obtained from a woman in her thirties or forties in good health. Some clones in this sample may be carry-over from other donors' samples. The sequenced material came from PBMCs. This rearrangement joins TRBV5-1 to TRBJ2-3; D gene uncertain. The CDR3 sequence is CASSLDGSRTDTQYF. CDR3 in DNA: TGCGCCAGCAGCTTGGATGGTAGCAGGACGGATACGCAGTATTTT. Together with reference TRBV5-1 and TRBJ2-3, the CDR3 gives the full variable domain: KAGVTQTPRYLIKTRGQQVTLSCSPISGHRSVSWYQQTPGQGLQFLFEYFSETQRNKGNFPGRFSGRQFSNSRSEMNVSTLELGDSALYLCASSLDGSRTDTQYFGPGTRLTVL.